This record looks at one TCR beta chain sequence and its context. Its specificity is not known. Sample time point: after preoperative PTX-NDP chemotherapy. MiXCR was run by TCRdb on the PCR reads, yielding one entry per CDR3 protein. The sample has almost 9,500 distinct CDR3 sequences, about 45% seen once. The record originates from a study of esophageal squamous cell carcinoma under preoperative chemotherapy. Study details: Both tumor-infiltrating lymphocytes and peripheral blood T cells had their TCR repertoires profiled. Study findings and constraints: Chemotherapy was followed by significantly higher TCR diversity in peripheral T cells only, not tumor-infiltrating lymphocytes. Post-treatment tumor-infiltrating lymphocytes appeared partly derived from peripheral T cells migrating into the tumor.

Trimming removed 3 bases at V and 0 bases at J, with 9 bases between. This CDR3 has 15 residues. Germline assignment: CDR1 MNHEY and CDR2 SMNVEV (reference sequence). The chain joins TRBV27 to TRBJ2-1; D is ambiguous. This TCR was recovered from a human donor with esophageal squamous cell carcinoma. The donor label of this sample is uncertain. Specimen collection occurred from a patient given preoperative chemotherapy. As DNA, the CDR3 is TGTGCCAGCAGTTTTTACGGGTCCTCCTACAATGAGCAGTTCTTC. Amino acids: CASSFYGSSYNEQFF.